This T cell receptor (beta chain) was profiled in a study of human T cells and chemical hapten exposure. Study-wide results and limits: The study found expanded TCRs formed significantly more large CDR3 similarity clusters than controls. Once DPC sensitization occurred, TCRs above 1 in 1000 frequency showed no change.

There are 14 residues in the CDR3. Trimming took 8 bases from V and 4 from J, leaving 17 bases between them. Germline CDR1 reads SNHLY; CDR2 reads FYNNEI. This clonotype has a handful of counts. The antigen is not known. Time point described: pre-sensitization, week 0. Regarding treatment: therapeutic diphenylcyclopropenone sensitization with weekly scalp DPC. Donors, patients with alopecia ranging from 18 to 70 years old and judged suitable for DPC, provided samples. One entry per CDR3 protein results from TCRdb running MiXCR on the RACE reads. In the table there are roughly 250,000 distinct CDR3 sequences, about 9.4% of which are singletons.

The genes are TRBV2 and TRBJ2-5; D possibly uses TRBD1 or TRBD2 (6 bases each). The receptor was derived from a woman in her forties with alopecia areata. Some clones in this sample may be carry-over from other donors' samples. Sequences were derived from whole blood, sampled in connection with sensitization to the hapten diphenylcyclopropenone (DPC). The CDR3: CASRGGLATETQYF. CDR3 DNA: TGTGCCAGCCGTGGGGGGCTAGCTACAGAGACCCAGTACTTC.